This TCR beta chain was captured in a study of shared T cell receptors in the human thymus. The CDR3 contains 13 residues. Trimming at V came to 6 bases and at J to 1 base, leaving 3 bases not matched to a gene. From germline, CDR1 is SGHTA and CDR2 FQGTGA. Assay used: immunoSEQ multiplex PCR; TCRdb lists only in-frame clones, some missing. Found here are roughly 560,000 clones, 75% to 85% of them singletons; the top ten hold 0.013%. The same sample was also used in a study of human thymus T cells. That study reports: The thymus was resected at corrective cardiac surgery. Seemingly biased V and J gene usage marked thymic and blood repertoires.

The origin of this receptor is a boy in the first two years of life with a congenital heart defect. The source material was thymocytes. The J gene is TRBJ2-7, the V gene TRBV7-3; 7 positions match TRBD2. The CDR3 loop is CASRTGGSYEQYF. DNA of the CDR3: TGTGCCAGCAGGACGGGAGGTTCCTACGAGCAGTACTTC.